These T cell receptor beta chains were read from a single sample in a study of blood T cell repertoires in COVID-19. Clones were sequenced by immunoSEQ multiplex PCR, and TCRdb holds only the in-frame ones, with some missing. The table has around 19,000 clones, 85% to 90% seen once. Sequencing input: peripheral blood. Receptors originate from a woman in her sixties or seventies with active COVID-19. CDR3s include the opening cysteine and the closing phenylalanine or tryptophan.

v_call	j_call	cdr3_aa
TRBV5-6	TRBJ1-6	CASSHNRGNSPLHF
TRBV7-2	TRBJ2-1	CASSLGRIKSSYNEQFF
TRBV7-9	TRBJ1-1	CASSLGAGGTTTKNTEAFF
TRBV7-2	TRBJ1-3	CASSPLRSSGNTIYF
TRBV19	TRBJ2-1	CASSQNGGKYNEQFF
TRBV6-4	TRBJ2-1	CASSLSGGAWNEQFF
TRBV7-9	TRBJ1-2	CASSQRTVNYGYTF
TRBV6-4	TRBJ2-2	CASSEEKGGGELFF
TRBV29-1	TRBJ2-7	CSVAIRTASYEQYF
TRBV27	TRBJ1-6	CASSLRGRGNSPLHF
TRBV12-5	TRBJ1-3	CASGLVRPGGGNTIYF
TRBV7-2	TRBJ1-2	CASSWGDYGYTF
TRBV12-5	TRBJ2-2	CASGLVLGGHTGELFF
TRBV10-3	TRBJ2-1	CAIRPPPADYNEQFF
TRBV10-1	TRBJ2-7	CASSESLGRPYEQYF
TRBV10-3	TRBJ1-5	CAIRSGEPGPQHF
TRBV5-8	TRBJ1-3	CASSPRTGRSGNTIYF
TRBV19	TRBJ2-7	CASSISSGGPYEQYF
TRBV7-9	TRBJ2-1	CASSLVRRGTHYEQFF
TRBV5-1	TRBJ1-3	CASSLGQGYPGNTIYF
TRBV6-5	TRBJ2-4	CASKQGRLAKNIQYF
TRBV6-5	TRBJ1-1	CASRTAGEYTEAFF